The 3 T cell receptor beta chains given below trace back to one sample, sequenced in a study of blood T cells in healthy people across ages. Primed by a sample-barcoded 5' primer and a J-beta primer mix, a second PCR proceeded for about 6 to 12 cycles. TCRdb reanalysed the 5' RACE reads using MiXCR and keeps one entry per CDR3 protein. There are 700,000 or so distinct CDR3 sequences in the sample; 20% to 25% occur only once, and about 20% lies in the top ten. The sample consisted of blood. The receptors derive from a man aged 70 or older in good health.

In its sample, this clonotype was seen a few times. The chain couples TRBV27 to TRBJ2-1; D possibly corresponds to TRBD2 (7 bases). The tail of the sequence fits TRBJ2-7 better, so the J call may be wrong. This CDR3 contains 16 residues. Germline V gene lookup returns CDR1 MNHEY and CDR2 SMNVEV (reference sequence). This CDR3 is CASSLGGGRTSYEQYF. In DNA, the CDR3 is TGTGCCAGCAGTCTAGGGGGGGGGAGGACCTCCTACGAGCAGTACTTC.

V usage is TRBV4-1 and J usage is TRBJ1-1; D uncertain. CDR1 and CDR2 (germline): MGHRA, YSYEKL. There are 13 residues in the CDR3. V lost 4 bases and J lost 11, with 17 bases in between. The CDR3 DNA reads TGCGCCAGCAGCCCCGGGCCTTCCCGGTGGGCTTTCTTT. It yields the protein CASSPGPSRWAFF.

The gene calls are TRBV9 and TRBJ2-3, with D tentatively TRBD1 (6 bases). Germline V gives CDR1 SGDLS, CDR2 YYNGEE. CDR3 length: 15 residues. Trimming cost V 0 bases and J 4 bases, with 12 bases left between them. CDR3 sequence (DNA): TGTGCCAGCAGCGTAGCTACAGGGCAAGCAGATACGCAGTATTTT. It encodes CASSVATGQADTQYF.